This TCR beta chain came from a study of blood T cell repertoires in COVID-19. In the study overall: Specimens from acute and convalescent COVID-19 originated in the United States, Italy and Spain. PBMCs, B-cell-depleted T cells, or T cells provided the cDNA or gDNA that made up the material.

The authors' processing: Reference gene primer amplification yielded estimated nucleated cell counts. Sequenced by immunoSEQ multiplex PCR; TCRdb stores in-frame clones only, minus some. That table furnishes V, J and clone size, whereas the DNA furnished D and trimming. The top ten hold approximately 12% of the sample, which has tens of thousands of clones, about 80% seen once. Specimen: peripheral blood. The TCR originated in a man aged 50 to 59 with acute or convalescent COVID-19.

CDR3 in amino acids: CASRRDRGTTSEQYF. In DNA, the CDR3 is TGTGCCAGCAGGAGAGACAGGGGCACAACAAGCGAGCAGTACTTC. The chain uses TRBV2 and TRBJ2-7, with TRBD1 matching 8 bases. The CDR3 extends over 15 amino acids. Per the germline V gene, CDR1 is SNHLY and CDR2 is FYNNEI. V was clipped by 6 bases and J by 6 bases; unmatched bases: 13.